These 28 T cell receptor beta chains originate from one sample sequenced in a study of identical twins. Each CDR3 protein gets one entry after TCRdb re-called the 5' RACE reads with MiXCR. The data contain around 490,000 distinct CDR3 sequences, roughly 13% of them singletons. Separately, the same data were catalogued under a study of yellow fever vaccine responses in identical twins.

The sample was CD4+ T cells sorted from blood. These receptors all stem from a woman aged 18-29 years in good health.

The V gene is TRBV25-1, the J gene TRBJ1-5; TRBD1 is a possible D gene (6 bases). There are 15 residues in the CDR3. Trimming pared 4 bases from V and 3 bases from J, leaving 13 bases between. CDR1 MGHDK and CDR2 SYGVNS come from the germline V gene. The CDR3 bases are TGTGCCAGCAGTGCCTTGGACAGTTTCAATCAGCCCCAGCATTTT. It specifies CASSALDSFNQPQHF.

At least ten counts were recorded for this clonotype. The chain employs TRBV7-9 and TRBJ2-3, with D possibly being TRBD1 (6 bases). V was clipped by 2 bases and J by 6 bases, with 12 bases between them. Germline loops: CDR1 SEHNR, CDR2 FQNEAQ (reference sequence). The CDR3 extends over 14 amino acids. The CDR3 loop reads CASSLSKGDDTQYF. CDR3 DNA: TGTGCCAGCAGCTTAAGTAAGGGGGATGATACGCAGTATTTT.

CDR3 bases: TGTGCCAGCAGCCAAATGAGGGACGGCCCCTCTGGGGCCAACGTCCTGACTTTC. This codes for CASSQMRDGPSGANVLTF. This chain uses TRBV4-2 with TRBJ2-6; TRBD1 or TRBD2 may be the D gene (5 bases each). The CDR3 sequence is 18 residues long. CDR1 LGHNA and CDR2 YNFKEQ come from the germline V gene. Trimming took 2 bases from V and 0 from J, leaving 14 bases between them.

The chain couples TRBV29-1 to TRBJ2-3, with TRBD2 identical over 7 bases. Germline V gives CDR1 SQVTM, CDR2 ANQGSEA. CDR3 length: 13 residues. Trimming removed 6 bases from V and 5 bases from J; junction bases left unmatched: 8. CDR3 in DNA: TGCAGCGTAGGGACTAACGATAAAGATACGCAGTATTTT. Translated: CSVGTNDKDTQYF.

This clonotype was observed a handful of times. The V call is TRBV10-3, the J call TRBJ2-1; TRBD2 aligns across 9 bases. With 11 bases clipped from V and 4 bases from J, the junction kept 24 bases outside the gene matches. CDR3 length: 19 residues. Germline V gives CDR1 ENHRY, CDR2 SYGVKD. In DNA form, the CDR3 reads TGTGCCGCCAGGCAAACCAGCGGGGGGACTCTATTGGGGTACAATGAGCAGTTCTTC. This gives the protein CAARQTSGGTLLGYNEQFF.

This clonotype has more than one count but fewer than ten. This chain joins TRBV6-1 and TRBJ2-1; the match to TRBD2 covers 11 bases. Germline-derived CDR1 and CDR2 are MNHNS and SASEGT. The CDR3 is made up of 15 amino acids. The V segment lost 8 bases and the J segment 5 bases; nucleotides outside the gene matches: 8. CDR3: CASYSSGGSHNEQFF. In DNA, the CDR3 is TGTGCCAGCTATTCTAGCGGGGGGTCACACAATGAGCAGTTCTTC.

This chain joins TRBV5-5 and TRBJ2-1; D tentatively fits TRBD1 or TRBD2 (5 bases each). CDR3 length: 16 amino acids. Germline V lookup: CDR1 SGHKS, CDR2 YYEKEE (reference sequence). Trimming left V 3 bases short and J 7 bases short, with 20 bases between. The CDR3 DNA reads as TGTGCCAGCAGCTGGGGCCGGGACCCGCGATGGAATGAGCAGTTCTTC. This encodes CASSWGRDPRWNEQFF.

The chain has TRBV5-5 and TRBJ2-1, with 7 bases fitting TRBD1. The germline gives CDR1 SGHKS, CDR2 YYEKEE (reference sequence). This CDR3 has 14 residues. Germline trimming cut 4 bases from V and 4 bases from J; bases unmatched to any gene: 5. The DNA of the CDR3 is TGTGCCAGCAGCCCGGGACAGCCATACAATGAGCAGTTCTTC. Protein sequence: CASSPGQPYNEQFF.

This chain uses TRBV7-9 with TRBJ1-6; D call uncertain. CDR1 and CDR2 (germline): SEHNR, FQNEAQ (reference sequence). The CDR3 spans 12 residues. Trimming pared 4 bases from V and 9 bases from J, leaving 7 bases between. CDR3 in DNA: TGTGCCAGCAGCTCCGAGGTTTCACCCCTCCACTTT. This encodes CASSSEVSPLHF.

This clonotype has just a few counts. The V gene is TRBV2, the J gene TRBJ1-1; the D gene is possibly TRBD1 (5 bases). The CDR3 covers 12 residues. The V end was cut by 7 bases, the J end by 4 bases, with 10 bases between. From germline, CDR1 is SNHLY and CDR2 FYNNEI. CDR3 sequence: CASNSGTTEAFF. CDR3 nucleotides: TGTGCCAGCAATTCAGGGACCACTGAAGCTTTCTTT.

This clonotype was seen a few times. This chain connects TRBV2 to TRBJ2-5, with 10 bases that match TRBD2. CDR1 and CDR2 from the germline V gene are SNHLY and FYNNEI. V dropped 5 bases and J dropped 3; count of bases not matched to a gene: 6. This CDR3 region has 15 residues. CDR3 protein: CASSPPLAGKETQYF. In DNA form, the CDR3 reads TGTGCCAGCAGTCCTCCACTAGCGGGGAAAGAGACCCAGTACTTC.

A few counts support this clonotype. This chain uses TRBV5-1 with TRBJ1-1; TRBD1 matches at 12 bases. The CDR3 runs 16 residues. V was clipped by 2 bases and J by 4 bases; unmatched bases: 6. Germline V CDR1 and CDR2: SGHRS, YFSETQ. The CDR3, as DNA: TGCGCCAGCAGCTTATCCGGGACAGGGGGCTTCACTGAAGCTTTCTTT. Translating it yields CASSLSGTGGFTEAFF.

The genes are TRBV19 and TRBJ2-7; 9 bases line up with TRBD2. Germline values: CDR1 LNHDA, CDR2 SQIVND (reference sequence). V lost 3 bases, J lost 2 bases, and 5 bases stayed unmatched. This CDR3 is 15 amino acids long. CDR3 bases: TGTGCCAGTAGTATCTCCCTAGCGGGACCCTACGAGCAGTACTTC. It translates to CASSISLAGPYEQYF.

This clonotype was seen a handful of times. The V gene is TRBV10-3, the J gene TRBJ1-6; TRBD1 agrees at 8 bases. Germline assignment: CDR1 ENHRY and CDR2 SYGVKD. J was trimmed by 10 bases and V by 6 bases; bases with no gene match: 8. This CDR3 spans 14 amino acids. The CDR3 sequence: CAISKDRVGSPLHF. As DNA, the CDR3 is TGTGCCATCAGCAAGGACAGGGTCGGATCACCCCTCCACTTT.

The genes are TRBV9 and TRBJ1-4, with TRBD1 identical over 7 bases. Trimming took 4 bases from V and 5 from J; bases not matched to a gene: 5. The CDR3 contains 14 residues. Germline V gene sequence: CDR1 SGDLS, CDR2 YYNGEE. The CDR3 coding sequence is TGTGCCAGCAGCCCTAAGGACAGGAATGAAAAACTGTTTTTT. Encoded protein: CASSPKDRNEKLFF.

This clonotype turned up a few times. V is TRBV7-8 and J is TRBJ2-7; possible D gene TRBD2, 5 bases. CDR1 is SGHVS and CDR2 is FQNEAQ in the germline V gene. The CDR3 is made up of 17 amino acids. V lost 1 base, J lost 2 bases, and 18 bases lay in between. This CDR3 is CASSLGTLRGSPYEQYF. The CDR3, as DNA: TGTGCCAGCAGCTTAGGGACCTTACGAGGGAGCCCCTACGAGCAGTACTTC.

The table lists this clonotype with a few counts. The chain's CDR3 is CASSYSPPGHGAKNIQYF. The CDR3, as DNA: TGTGCCAGCAGTTACTCGCCCCCGGGACACGGAGCCAAAAACATTCAGTACTTC. The genes are TRBV6-5 and TRBJ2-4; D is possibly TRBD1 (6 bases). Trimming stripped 0 bases from V and 0 bases from J, with 15 bases between. Germline CDR1 reads MNHEY; CDR2 reads SVGAGI. This CDR3 has 18 amino acids.

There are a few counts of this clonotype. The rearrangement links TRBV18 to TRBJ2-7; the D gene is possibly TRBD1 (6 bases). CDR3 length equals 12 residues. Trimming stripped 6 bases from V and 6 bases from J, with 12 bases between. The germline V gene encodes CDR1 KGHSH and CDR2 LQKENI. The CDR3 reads CASSHRDGEQYF. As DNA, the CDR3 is TGTGCCAGCTCTCACAGGGACGGCGAGCAGTACTTC.

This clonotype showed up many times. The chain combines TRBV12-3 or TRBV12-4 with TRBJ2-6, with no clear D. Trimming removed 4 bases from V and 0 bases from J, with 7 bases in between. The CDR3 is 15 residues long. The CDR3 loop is CASSSSSSGANVLTF. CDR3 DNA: TGTGCCAGCAGTTCCAGTAGCTCTGGGGCCAACGTCCTGACTTTC.

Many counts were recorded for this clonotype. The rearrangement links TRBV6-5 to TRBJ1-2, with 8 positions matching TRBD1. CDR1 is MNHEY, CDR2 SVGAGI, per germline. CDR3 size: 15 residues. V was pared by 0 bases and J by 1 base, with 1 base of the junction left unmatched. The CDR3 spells CASSYSGQDNYGYTF. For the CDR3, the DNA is TGTGCCAGCAGTTACTCGGGACAGGATAACTATGGCTACACCTTC.

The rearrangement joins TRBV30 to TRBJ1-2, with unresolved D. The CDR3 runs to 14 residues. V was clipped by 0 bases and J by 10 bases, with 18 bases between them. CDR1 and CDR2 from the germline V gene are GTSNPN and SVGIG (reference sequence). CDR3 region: CAWSVGPSDIDYTF. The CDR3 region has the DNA TGTGCCTGGAGTGTAGGACCTTCTGATATAGACTACACCTTC.

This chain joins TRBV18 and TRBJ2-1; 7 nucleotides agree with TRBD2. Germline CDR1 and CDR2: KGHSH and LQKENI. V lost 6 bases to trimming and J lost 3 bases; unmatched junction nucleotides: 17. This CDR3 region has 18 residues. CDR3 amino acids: CASSSQHRGAGLYNEQFF. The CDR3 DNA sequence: TGTGCCAGCTCGTCCCAGCACCGTGGAGCGGGGCTCTACAATGAGCAGTTCTTC.

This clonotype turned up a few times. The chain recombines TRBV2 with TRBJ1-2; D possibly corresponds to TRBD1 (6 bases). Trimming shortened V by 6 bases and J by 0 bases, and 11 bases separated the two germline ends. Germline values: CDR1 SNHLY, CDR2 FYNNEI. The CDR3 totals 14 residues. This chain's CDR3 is CASRRQVTNYGYTF. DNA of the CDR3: TGTGCCAGCAGGCGACAGGTTACTAACTATGGCTACACCTTC.

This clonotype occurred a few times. The CDR3 region has the DNA TGTGCCAGCACGCGGGAGGGCCGAGAGACCCAGTACTTC. Translated, it gives CASTREGRETQYF. The chain has TRBV6-2 or TRBV6-3 and TRBJ2-5, with 9 positions matching TRBD2. Germline V lookup: CDR1 MNHEY, CDR2 SVGEGT. Trimming took 7 bases from V and 4 from J; bases not matched to a gene: 4. The CDR3 totals 13 residues.

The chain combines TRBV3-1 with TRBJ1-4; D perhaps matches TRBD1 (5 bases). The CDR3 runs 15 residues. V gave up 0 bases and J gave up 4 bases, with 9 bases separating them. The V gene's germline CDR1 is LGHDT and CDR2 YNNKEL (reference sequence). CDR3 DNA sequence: TGTGCCAGCAGCCAAGACGACAGAAATAATGAAAAACTGTTTTTT. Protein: CASSQDDRNNEKLFF. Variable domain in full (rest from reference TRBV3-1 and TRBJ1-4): DTAVSQTPKYLVTQMGNDKSIKCEQNLGHDTMYWYKQDSKKFLKIMFSYNNKELIINETVPNRFSPKSPDKAHLNLHINSLELGDSAVYFCASSQDDRNNEKLFFGSGTQLSVL.

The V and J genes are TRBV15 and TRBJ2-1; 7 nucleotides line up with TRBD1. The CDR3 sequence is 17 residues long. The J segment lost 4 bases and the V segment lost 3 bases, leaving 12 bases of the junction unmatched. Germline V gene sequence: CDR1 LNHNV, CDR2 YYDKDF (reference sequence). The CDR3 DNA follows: TGTGCCACCAGCAGCAGGGGCCAGCGACAGGGTTACAATGAGCAGTTCTTC. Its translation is CATSSRGQRQGYNEQFF.

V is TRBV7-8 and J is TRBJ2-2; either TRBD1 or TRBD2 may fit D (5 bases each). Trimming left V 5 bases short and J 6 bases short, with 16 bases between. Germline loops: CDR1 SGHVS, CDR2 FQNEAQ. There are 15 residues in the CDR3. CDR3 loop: CASSAGALIAGELFF. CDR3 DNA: TGTGCCAGCAGCGCCGGGGCATTAATTGCCGGGGAGCTGTTTTTT.

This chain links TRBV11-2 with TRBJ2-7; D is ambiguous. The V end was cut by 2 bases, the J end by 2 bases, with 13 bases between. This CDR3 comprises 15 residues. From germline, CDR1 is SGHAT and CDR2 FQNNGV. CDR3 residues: CASSLRPDPTYEQYF. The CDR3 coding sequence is TGTGCCAGCAGCTTACGTCCCGATCCTACCTACGAGCAGTACTTC.